The source of this T cell receptor (beta chain) is a study of human T cells and chemical hapten exposure. At the level of the study: Cases of alopecia areata, totalis or universalis occurred in a predominantly female patient group.

Sample time point: patch test 1, 2 weeks after DPC sensitization. Treatment of the sample: therapeutic diphenylcyclopropenone sensitization with weekly scalp DPC. Overall study results and limits: Relative to controls, expanded TCRs formed significantly more large CDR3 similarity clusters. There was no change with DPC sensitization in TCRs above 1 in 1000 frequency.

This clonotype was seen just once. Antigen: not known. Individual cDNA molecules in this library carried unique molecular identifiers. One entry per CDR3 protein results from TCRdb running MiXCR on the RACE reads. Here the sample spans over 95,000 distinct CDR3 sequences, around 12% being singletons. In germline, CDR1 is MDHEN, CDR2 SYDVKM. V lost 8 bases to trimming and J lost 3 bases, with 23 bases between them. The CDR3 totals 16 residues. The clonotype was recovered from a woman aged 40 to 50 with alopecia areata. Some clones in this sample may be carry-over from other donors' samples. This chain joins TRBV28 and TRBJ2-7; D perhaps matches TRBD2 (6 bases). The sample consisted of whole blood, taken in connection with sensitization to the hapten diphenylcyclopropenone (DPC). DNA of the CDR3: TGTGCCAGCGGCAAGAGGTCGGCGGGACGGAACTACGAGCAGTACTTC. Residues: CASGKRSAGRNYEQYF.